This T cell receptor beta chain was documented in a study of somatic mutations in cytotoxic T cells in rheumatoid arthritis. On the study more broadly: Using a FACSAria II or Sony SH800, a portion of the V beta antibody-stained T-cell populations were flow-sorted at nearly 100% purity, and among those populations were V beta1+ cells that were then sequenced for TCRB. Study findings and constraints: Which antigens the expanded CD8+ clones targeted was unknown.

Clones were sequenced by immunoSEQ multiplex PCR, and TCRdb holds only the in-frame ones, with some missing. The sample has about 8,200 clones, about 74% seen once. The CDR3 totals 16 residues. In germline, CDR1 is MGHRA, CDR2 YSYEKL. The V gene end was trimmed by 1 base and the J gene end by 2 bases; junction bases not matched to a gene: 2. In regard to this clone: Its antigen remains unknown.

Isolation of the CD4+ and CD8+ populations was accomplished via positive magnetic bead selection, with purity assessed by flow cytometry. The rearrangement uses TRBV4-1 and TRBJ2-1; 10 bases are a match to TRBD2. The sample comprised CD8+ T cells sorted from blood. The clonotype was recovered from an adult with rheumatoid arthritis. The CDR3 DNA follows: TGCGCCAGCAGCCAAGCCCTAGCGGGGGCCTACAATGAGCAGTTCTTC. This gives the protein CASSQALAGAYNEQFF.